A single sample is the source of the 28 T cell receptor beta chains below, sequenced in a study of blood T cell repertoires in COVID-19. Clones were read by immunoSEQ multiplex PCR, and TCRdb kept only the in-frame ones, dropping some. The sample shows 75,000 to 90,000 clones, around 91% of them seen only once. The source material was peripheral blood. The receptor set was obtained from a woman aged 50 to 60 in a cohort sampled during active COVID-19.

This clone showed up just once. This chain links TRBV29-1 with TRBJ1-3; a weak D match, TRBD1 (5 bases). The CDR3 extends over 14 amino acids. From germline, CDR1 is SQVTM and CDR2 ANQGSEA. The ends were cut back, 0 bases at V and 2 bases at J, with 8 bases in the middle. The CDR3 bases are TGCAGCGTTGAAGATATAGGGGCTGGAAACACCATATATTTT. Its protein product is CSVEDIGAGNTIYF.

The chain has TRBV18 and TRBJ2-1; D is perhaps TRBD1 (6 bases). The V and J ends lost 6 bases and 4 bases respectively, with 10 bases between them. The CDR3 is 13 residues long. Germline CDR1 KGHSH, CDR2 LQKENI. Here the CDR3 DNA reads TGTGCCAGCTCTCCTGGACAGTACAATGAGCAGTTCTTC. Encoded protein: CASSPGQYNEQFF.

The J gene is TRBJ1-1, the V gene TRBV6-5, with TRBD1 as a possible D gene (6 bases). Germline assignment: CDR1 MNHEY and CDR2 SVGAGI. V dropped 7 bases and J dropped 2 bases, with 14 bases sitting between them. The CDR3 sequence is 14 residues long. Here the CDR3 DNA reads TGTGCCAGCAATATACAGGGCTTTAACACTGAAGCTTTCTTT. This codes for CASNIQGFNTEAFF.

This clone was detected only a few times. The chain links TRBV5-1 to TRBJ2-7; 8 bases map to TRBD1. This CDR3 contains 15 residues. Looked up from germline, CDR1 is SGHRS and CDR2 is YFSETQ. Germline trimming cut 2 bases from V and 3 bases from J; bases unmatched to any gene: 7. For the CDR3, the DNA is TGCGCCAGCAGCTTAGGAGACAGGGGAATCTACGAGCAGTACTTC. The encoded protein is CASSLGDRGIYEQYF.

The chain links TRBV28 to TRBJ2-7, with D unclear. The ends were cut back, 3 bases at V and 2 bases at J, with 5 bases in the middle. The CDR3 is 12 amino acids. Germline loops: CDR1 MDHEN, CDR2 SYDVKM. As DNA, the CDR3 is TGTGCCAGCAGTTTGGCAGCCTACGAGCAGTACTTC. It encodes CASSLAAYEQYF.

The chain employs TRBV7-9 and TRBJ1-4; the D is unclear. Germline values: CDR1 SEHNR, CDR2 FQNEAQ (reference sequence). The V end was cut by 1 base, the J end by 13 bases, with 10 bases between. The CDR3 length is 12 residues. CDR3 bases: TGTGCCAGCAGCTTAGACGCCCCGGGACTGTTTTTT. This codes for CASSLDAPGLFF.

The gene calls are TRBV7-9 and TRBJ1-2, with TRBD1 matching over 10 bases. The V segment lost 4 bases and the J segment 3 bases; nucleotides outside the gene matches: 2. Germline assignment: CDR1 SEHNR and CDR2 FQNEAQ (reference sequence). This CDR3 is 14 amino acids long. CDR3 coding DNA: TGTGCCAGCAGCTACGGGACAGGGGACTATGGCTACACCTTC. Translating it yields CASSYGTGDYGYTF.

This chain joins TRBV12-5 and TRBJ2-1; 7 bases align to TRBD1. This CDR3 region has 15 residues. Germline V CDR1 and CDR2: LGHNT, FRNRAP. Losses at the gene ends were 5 bases for V and 6 bases for J; bases not matched to a gene: 10. CDR3 protein: CASGTDQTGSNEQFF. In DNA, the CDR3 is TGTGCTAGTGGTACGGACCAGACAGGGAGCAATGAGCAGTTCTTC.

The chain links TRBV27 to TRBJ2-7; 11 bases are shared with TRBD2. The junction had 11 bases not matched to a gene; V was cut back by 5 bases and J by 5 bases. From germline, CDR1 is MNHEY and CDR2 SMNVEV (reference sequence). The CDR3 totals 16 residues. CDR3: CASSPPRASGRHEQYF. The CDR3 DNA sequence: TGTGCCAGCAGTCCCCCGCGGGCTAGCGGGAGGCACGAGCAGTACTTC.

The chain recombines TRBV10-2 with TRBJ2-1; D might be TRBD2 (7 bases). The germline V gene has CDR1 WSHSY and CDR2 SAAADI. The CDR3 covers 15 residues. V was trimmed by 7 bases and J by 9 bases, leaving 22 bases between them. The CDR3, as DNA: TGCGCCAGCAAGGGGGGGGGAGCCCGAAGCGTTGAGCAGTTCTTC. It codes for CASKGGGARSVEQFF.

The chain has TRBV6-5 and TRBJ1-1; 8 nucleotides match TRBD1. Germline-derived CDR1 and CDR2 are MNHEY and SVGAGI. Unmatched junction bases numbered 5, after V lost 5 bases and J lost 3 bases. The CDR3 totals 14 residues. The CDR3 DNA sequence: TGTGCCAGCAGTCTCAGGGGGCCAGACACTGAAGCTTTCTTT. Its protein is CASSLRGPDTEAFF.

V and J are TRBV28 and TRBJ1-1; D might be TRBD1 (5 bases). The germline gives CDR1 MDHEN, CDR2 SYDVKM. CDR3 length: 14 residues. V was shortened by 4 bases and J by 10 bases, with 19 bases between the two germline ends. The CDR3 DNA reads TGTGCCAGCAGTTCAAACCGGACACCCGCTATAGCTTTCTTT. It is translated as CASSSNRTPAIAFF.

The V gene is TRBV28, the J gene TRBJ1-2; D remains ambiguous. This CDR3 comprises 13 residues. V was pared by 4 bases and J by 1 base, with 7 bases between. Germline V lookup: CDR1 MDHEN, CDR2 SYDVKM. CDR3 nucleotides: TGTGCCAGCAGTTCTGCAGTTAACTATGGCTACACCTTC. This translates into CASSSAVNYGYTF.

The chain uses TRBV11-2 and TRBJ2-3, with 13 bases lining up with TRBD2. CDR3 length equals 16 residues. Germline CDR1 reads SGHAT; CDR2 reads FQNNGV. After removal of 4 bases from V and 4 bases from J, the junction contained 5 bases not matched to a gene. The CDR3 bases are TGTGCCAGCAGCTCGGAAGGACTAGCGGGAGCAGATACGCAGTATTTT. Translating it yields CASSSEGLAGADTQYF.

V usage is TRBV27 and J usage is TRBJ2-5, with D hard to call. Germline V CDR1 and CDR2: MNHEY, SMNVEV (reference sequence). The CDR3 has 13 residues. Trimming cost V 3 bases and J 5 bases, with 10 bases left between them. The CDR3 sequence is CASSFLVGETQYF. In nucleotides, the CDR3 is TGTGCCAGCAGTTTCCTAGTCGGGGAGACCCAGTACTTC.

This clone was seen only once. This chain joins TRBV29-1 and TRBJ2-1; tentative D call: TRBD1 (5 bases). Per the germline V gene, CDR1 is SQVTM and CDR2 is ANQGSEA. Trimming took 1 base from V and 6 from J, leaving 16 bases between them. This CDR3 region has 15 residues. CDR3 residues: CSVEGGSSPVNEQFF. DNA of the CDR3: TGCAGCGTTGAAGGGGGCTCATCCCCGGTCAATGAGCAGTTCTTC.

V and J are TRBV24-1 and TRBJ2-3; no clear D. The CDR3 loop spans 12 amino acids. The germline V gene has CDR1 KGHDR and CDR2 SFDVKD. The germline V and J ends were trimmed by 5 bases and 6 bases, with 8 bases remaining between them. The CDR3 reads CATSGPEDTQYF. The CDR3 DNA follows: TGTGCCACCAGTGGACCGGAGGATACGCAGTATTTT.

This clone has only one observation. V is TRBV4-1 and J is TRBJ2-1; 11 bases map to TRBD2. This CDR3 is 15 amino acids long. Trimming removed 4 bases from V and 7 bases from J; junction bases left unmatched: 6. Germline CDR1 and CDR2: MGHRA and YSYEKL. The CDR3 bases are TGCGCCAGCAGCCCACTAGCGGGAGTCGTGAATGAGCAGTTCTTC. Translated, it gives CASSPLAGVVNEQFF.

V is TRBV16 and J is TRBJ1-5; 8 nucleotides agree with TRBD1. CDR1 and CDR2 from the germline V gene are KGHSY and FQNENV. The length of the CDR3 is 15 residues. Trimming took 0 bases from V and 6 from J; bases not matched to a gene: 4. CDR3 DNA sequence: TGTGCCAGCAGCCAATCGGGACAGGCGGGTCAGCCCCAGCATTTT. It specifies CASSQSGQAGQPQHF.

The CDR3: CASSPRQGWDTGELFF. The DNA for the CDR3 is TGTGCCAGTAGTCCAAGACAGGGGTGGGACACCGGGGAGCTGTTTTTT. The rearrangement joins TRBV19 to TRBJ2-2; 8 nucleotides agree with TRBD1. Germline-derived CDR1 and CDR2 are LNHDA and SQIVND (reference sequence). The CDR3 consists of 16 residues. V was pared by 5 bases and J by 3 bases, with 8 bases of the junction left unmatched.

The V gene is TRBV15, the J gene TRBJ2-7, with D possibly TRBD2 on 6 matching bases. The germline CDR1 and CDR2 sequences are LNHNV and YYDKDF (reference sequence). The CDR3 length is 13 residues. V was cut by 4 bases and J by 5 bases, with 12 bases left in between. The CDR3 here is CATSIGREHEQYF. The CDR3 DNA reads TGTGCCACCAGCATAGGGCGGGAACACGAGCAGTACTTC.

The V and J genes are TRBV28 and TRBJ2-7; 8 bases fit TRBD1. Germline loops: CDR1 MDHEN, CDR2 SYDVKM. The junction had 8 bases not matched to a gene; V was cut back by 5 bases and J by 2 bases. CDR3 size: 15 residues. This CDR3 reads CASSPPDRAAYEQYF. CDR3 DNA sequence: TGTGCCAGCAGTCCCCCGGACAGGGCTGCCTACGAGCAGTACTTC. The whole variable domain, filled in from reference TRBV28 and TRBJ2-7, reads DVKVTQSSRYLVKRTGEKVFLECVQDMDHENMFWYRQDPGLGLRLIYFSYDVKMKEKGDIPEGYSVSREKKERFSLILESASTNQTSMYLCASSPPDRAAYEQYFGPGTRLTVT.

J is TRBJ1-5 and V is TRBV6-5, with 9 bases lining up with TRBD1. The CDR3 sequence is 15 residues long. The V and J ends lost 5 bases and 6 bases, in that order; junction bases with no gene match: 8. CDR1 MNHEY and CDR2 SVGAGI come from the germline V gene. The DNA for the CDR3 is TGTGCCAGCAGTAAACAGGGGGCAGAAAGTCAGCCCCAGCATTTT. Translating it yields CASSKQGAESQPQHF.

The chain has TRBV5-4 and TRBJ1-6; 8 bases fit TRBD1. Per the germline V gene, CDR1 is SGHNT and CDR2 is YYREEE (reference sequence). This CDR3 is built from 14 residues. V was pared by 4 bases and J by 7 bases, with 4 bases of the junction left unmatched. DNA of the CDR3: TGTGCCAGCAGCCTGGACAGGGTAAATTCACCCCTCCACTTT. It translates to CASSLDRVNSPLHF.

V and J are TRBV6-5 and TRBJ2-3, with 7 nucleotides matching TRBD2. V shed 6 bases, J shed 4 bases, and the junction held 7 bases outside the gene matches. Germline CDR1 reads MNHEY; CDR2 reads SVGAGI. This CDR3 has 14 residues. CDR3 loop: CASRVGGSSDTQYF. The DNA for the CDR3 is TGTGCCAGCAGAGTCGGCGGGAGTTCAGATACGCAGTATTTT.

J is TRBJ2-2 and V is TRBV2; TRBD1 matches 8 bases. Germline trimming cut 2 bases from V and 3 bases from J; bases unmatched to any gene: 2. The germline V gene has CDR1 SNHLY and CDR2 FYNNEI. The CDR3 has 15 amino acids. CDR3 sequence reads: CASSELDRDTGELFF. For the CDR3, the DNA is TGTGCCAGCAGTGAATTGGACAGGGACACCGGGGAGCTGTTTTTT.

J is TRBJ2-7 and V is TRBV30; 7 positions match TRBD1. Germline V gives CDR1 GTSNPN, CDR2 SVGIG (reference sequence). Losses at the gene ends were 7 bases for V and 2 bases for J; bases not matched to a gene: 8. The CDR3 is made up of 13 amino acids. In DNA form, the CDR3 reads TGTGCCTTTACCGGGACAGCACCCTACGAGCAGTACTTC. Residues: CAFTGTAPYEQYF.

The chain is built from TRBV4-1 and TRBJ1-6; D ambiguous. Trimming removed 1 base at V and 3 bases at J, with 10 bases between. Germline V gene data show CDR1 as MGHRA and CDR2 as YSYEKL. This CDR3 is 16 amino acids long. In nucleotides, the CDR3 is TGCGCCAGCAGCCAAGGAGAACAGCTCTATAATTCACCCCTCCACTTT. This gives the protein CASSQGEQLYNSPLHF.